Listed below are T cell receptor beta chains from one sample, sequenced in a study of molecular identifiers for immune sequencing clone quantification. TCRdb reprocessed the PCR reads via MiXCR and lists one record per CDR3 protein. The sample lists 400,000 to 600,000 distinct CDR3 sequences, around 25% occurring once. The specimen sequenced was naive CD8+ T cells from blood, with Jurkat cell RNA spiked in. These receptors came from a human donor in good health. Some libraries in this study had Jurkat cell RNA spiked in. The conserved cysteine and the conserved F or W are not part of the CDR3 here. Fields, in order: clone size, CDR3 length, V gene, J gene, CDR3 protein. Where a row states a size, it is once, few, many or the class of an expanded clone; other rows omit it.

abundance: many
len: 11
v_gene: TRBV29-1
j_gene: TRBJ2-3
CDR3aa: SAHVQGADTQY

abundance: .
len: 13
v_gene: TRBV6-2/TRBV6-3
j_gene: TRBJ2-1
CDR3aa: ASSYPGGSYNEQF

abundance: few
len: 14
v_gene: TRBV20-1
j_gene: TRBJ2-7
CDR3aa: SARDSRQSRSYEQY

abundance: few
len: 13
v_gene: TRBV10-1
j_gene: TRBJ2-1
CDR3aa: ASSDGTSGGDEQF

abundance: few
len: 13
v_gene: TRBV29-1
j_gene: TRBJ2-7
CDR3aa: SVEDWGETTYEQY

abundance: few
len: 15
v_gene: TRBV6-5
j_gene: TRBJ1-1
CDR3aa: ASTMRTGGPGGTEAF

abundance: .
len: 15
v_gene: TRBV27
j_gene: TRBJ2-3
CDR3aa: ASSPIEGSLVTDTQY

abundance: many
len: 12
v_gene: TRBV27
j_gene: TRBJ2-7
CDR3aa: ASTQVAGEVEQY

abundance: .
len: 12
v_gene: TRBV6-5
j_gene: TRBJ2-7
CDR3aa: ASSYRPPGPAQY

abundance: few
len: 12
v_gene: TRBV7-9
j_gene: TRBJ2-5
CDR3aa: ASSYEVKQETQY

abundance: .
len: 15
v_gene: TRBV4-3
j_gene: TRBJ1-2
CDR3aa: ASSQEASPTVFYGYT

abundance: .
len: 12
v_gene: TRBV7-2
j_gene: TRBJ2-7
CDR3aa: ASSLLEGYYEQY

abundance: .
len: 15
v_gene: TRBV9
j_gene: TRBJ1-1
CDR3aa: ASRDIQVFGPNTEAF